Below are 11 T cell receptor beta chains sequenced from a single sample in a study of blood T cell repertoires in COVID-19 (dated by TCRdb to the early 2020s). The library came from the immunoSEQ multiplex PCR assay. The source is immuneACCESS, and TCRdb retained only in-frame sequences with V and J called. Part of the clones is not carried over; for the studies checked, unresolved V genes explain less than half of this, and the remainder is unexplained. Counted in this sample were a few hundred thousand clones; approximately 78% of them appeared once. In total, the top ten clones hold around 8.8% of the sample. Sequenced sample: PBMCs or T cells enriched from blood (not recorded which). The receptor source for this set is a man between 40 and 49 years old who had recovered from COVID-19.

The genes are TRBV18 and TRBJ1-2; a possible D gene is TRBD1 (5 bases). Trimming left V 3 bases short and J 6 bases short, with 20 bases between. Per the germline V gene, CDR1 is KGHSH and CDR2 is LQKENI. The CDR3 runs to 16 residues. The CDR3 region is CASSPIVRGSLDGYTF. The CDR3 coding sequence is TGTGCCAGCTCACCCATCGTAAGGGGTTCGTTGGATGGCTACACCTTC. Supplemented by reference TRBV18 and TRBJ1-2, the full variable domain reads NAGVMQNPRHLVRRRGQEARLRCSPMKGHSHVYWYRQLPEEGLKFMVYLQKENIIDESGMPKERFSAEFPKEGPSILRIQQVVRGDSAAYFCASSPIVRGSLDGYTFGSGTRLTVV.

The CDR3 nucleotides read TGTGCCCCGGGACAGGTCTGTGATAGCTCCTATAATTCACCCCTCCACTTT. This translates into CAPGQVCDSSYNSPLHF. The chain uses TRBV30 and TRBJ1-6, with 8 nucleotides matching TRBD1. The CDR3 length is 17 residues. Trimming at V came to 8 bases and at J to 0 bases, leaving 12 bases not matched to a gene. CDR1 and CDR2 from the germline V gene are GTSNPN and SVGIG (reference sequence).

J is TRBJ2-7 and V is TRBV5-1, with TRBD2 matching over 8 bases. Germline V gives CDR1 SGHRS, CDR2 YFSETQ. The CDR3 contains 14 residues. V was clipped by 2 bases and J by 7 bases; unmatched bases: 8. CDR3 region: CASSFSGENMEQYF. In DNA form, the CDR3 reads TGCGCCAGCAGCTTTAGCGGGGAGAACATGGAGCAGTACTTC. Looking up the rest from reference TRBV5-1 and TRBJ2-7 gives the full variable domain: KAGVTQTPRYLIKTRGQQVTLSCSPISGHRSVSWYQQTPGQGLQFLFEYFSETQRNKGNFPGRFSGRQFSNSRSEMNVSTLELGDSALYLCASSFSGENMEQYFGPGTRLTVT.

The chain uses TRBV7-3 and TRBJ1-2; 10 bases map to TRBD1. With 7 bases clipped from V and 6 bases from J, the junction kept 5 bases outside the gene matches. Germline V gene lookup returns CDR1 SGHTA and CDR2 FQGTGA. The CDR3 is 13 amino acids. CDR3 coding DNA: TGTGCCAGCACCCGGGACAGGGGTGATGGCTACACCTTC. Protein: CASTRDRGDGYTF. Together with reference TRBV7-3 and TRBJ1-2, the CDR3 gives the full variable domain: GAGVSQTPSNKVTEKGKYVELRCDPISGHTALYWYRQSLGQGPEFLIYFQGTGAADDSGLPNDRFFAVRPEGSVSTLKIQRTERGDSAVYLCASTRDRGDGYTFGSGTRLTVV.

V and J are TRBV19 and TRBJ1-1; no definite D call. CDR1 LNHDA and CDR2 SQIVND come from the germline V gene (reference sequence). This CDR3 region has 14 residues. The germline V and J ends were trimmed by 5 bases and 3 bases, with 13 bases remaining between them. CDR3 protein: CASSVREFDTEAFF. CDR3 coding DNA: TGTGCCAGTAGTGTTCGAGAGTTCGACACTGAAGCTTTCTTT.

CDR3 in DNA: TGTGCCAGTAGTCCCAGCGGGGGAGGTTCGGGGACCCAGTACTTC. Residues: CASSPSGGGSGTQYF. This rearrangement joins TRBV19 to TRBJ2-5, with TRBD2 matching 8 bases. Trimming cost V 5 bases and J 7 bases; bases outside gene matches: 12. Germline values: CDR1 LNHDA, CDR2 SQIVND (reference sequence). The CDR3 is made up of 15 amino acids.

This rearrangement joins TRBV7-8 to TRBJ1-5, with D possibly TRBD1 on 5 matching bases. V was cut by 3 bases and J by 7 bases, with 10 bases left in between. This CDR3 region has 13 residues. Germline V gives CDR1 SGHVS, CDR2 FQNEAQ. The CDR3 nucleotides read TGTGCCAGCAGCTTGGGGCAGAACCAGCCCCAGCATTTT. Translating gives CASSLGQNQPQHF.

The chain employs TRBV15 and TRBJ2-1, with 12 bases aligning to TRBD2. The CDR3 contains 20 residues. The germline CDR1 and CDR2 sequences are LNHNV and YYDKDF (reference sequence). The V segment lost 0 bases and the J segment 8 bases; nucleotides outside the gene matches: 17. DNA of the CDR3: TGTGCCACCAGCAGAGATCTACGGTCACTAGCGGGGGGCTTTTATGATGAGCAGTTCTTC. Translation gives CATSRDLRSLAGGFYDEQFF.

The chain uses TRBV7-2 and TRBJ1-1, with TRBD1 identical over 10 bases. V lost 2 bases and J lost 1; bases outside the gene matches: 10. Germline V gene data show CDR1 as SGHTA and CDR2 as FQGNSA. This CDR3 region has 18 residues. The DNA of the CDR3 is TGTGCCAGCAGCTTACTTGAGCGACAGGGGGCGGCGAACACTGAAGCTTTCTTT. It specifies CASSLLERQGAANTEAFF.

This rearrangement joins TRBV7-2 to TRBJ2-7; D remains unclear. Germline V CDR1 and CDR2: SGHTA, FQGNSA. CDR3 length: 14 residues. The germline V and J ends were trimmed by 0 bases and 0 bases, with 6 bases remaining between them. CDR3 DNA sequence: TGTGCCAGCAGCTTAGCCCCTAACTCCTACGAGCAGTACTTC. Translation: CASSLAPNSYEQYF.

The chain couples TRBV7-2 to TRBJ2-1; 10 nucleotides line up with TRBD2. The CDR3 runs 16 residues. V shed 1 base, J shed 7 bases, and the junction held 7 bases outside the gene matches. CDR1 is SGHTA, CDR2 FQGNSA, per germline. The CDR3 region is CASSLGSSGRGNEQFF. As DNA, the CDR3 is TGTGCCAGCAGCTTAGGTTCTAGCGGGAGAGGGAATGAGCAGTTCTTC.